What follows are 10 T cell receptor beta chains derived from one specimen sequenced in a study of T cells in localized non-small cell lung cancer. Only in-frame clones appear in the TCRdb table, and some are missing; sequencing was by immunoSEQ multiplex PCR. The repertoire has tens of thousands of clones, about nine tenths of them found once; the top ten carry around 3.8%. The sequencing here drew on peripheral blood, taken before any cancer treatment. The source of these receptors is a male donor aged 60 or older with stage III lung adenocarcinoma.

The chain links TRBV15 to TRBJ2-7, with TRBD2 as a possible D gene (7 bases). The CDR3 totals 16 residues. The germline gives CDR1 LNHNV, CDR2 YYDKDF (reference sequence). V lost 2 bases to trimming and J lost 4 bases, with 18 bases between them. CDR3 nucleotide sequence: TGTGCCACCAGCAGACATAAGGGAGGGGGTACATACGAGCAGTACTTC. Its translation: CATSRHKGGGTYEQYF.

The CDR3 DNA follows: TGCGCCAGCAGCCAGGAGGGTATGCTGATGACTGAAGCTTTCTTT. This gives the protein CASSQEGMLMTEAFF. The rearrangement joins TRBV4-1 to TRBJ1-1; D not resolved. This CDR3 contains 15 residues. Per germline, CDR1 MGHRA and CDR2 YSYEKL. V was clipped by 3 bases and J by 5 bases, with 16 bases between them.

Turning to this clone: Because the CDR3's place on the DNA is in doubt, the DNA is left out and the CDR3 is given as listed by TCRdb. The gene calls are TRBV5-5 and TRBJ2-7. The germline V gene encodes CDR1 SGHKS and CDR2 YYEKEE (reference sequence). With termini counted, the CDR3 has 14 amino acids. CDR3 sequence: CASSSTLGPYEQYF.

The J gene is TRBJ2-3, the V gene TRBV6-5; 8 positions match TRBD1. The germline V gene encodes CDR1 MNHEY and CDR2 SVGAGI. This CDR3 spans 13 amino acids. V lost 6 bases to trimming and J lost 5 bases; unmatched junction nucleotides: 4. CDR3 nucleotide sequence: TGTGCCAGCAGGAGGGACAGGATAGATACGCAGTATTTT. Amino acids: CASRRDRIDTQYF.

V usage is TRBV14 and J usage is TRBJ2-3; D remains ambiguous. Per the germline V gene, CDR1 is SGHDN and CDR2 is FVKESK. The CDR3 runs to 14 residues. V was shortened by 3 bases and J by 6 bases, with 13 bases between the two germline ends. The CDR3 nucleotides are TGTGCCAGCAGCCATTGGTCCAAAGGGGATACGCAGTATTTT. Its translation is CASSHWSKGDTQYF.

Here the CDR3 reads CASSQGLEVGQPQHF. The DNA for the CDR3 is TGTGCCAGCAGTCAGGGCCTGGAGGTAGGTCAGCCCCAGCATTTT. The chain uses TRBV2 and TRBJ1-5; a possible D gene is TRBD1 (5 bases). Germline V lookup: CDR1 SNHLY, CDR2 FYNNEI. This CDR3 has 15 amino acids. The V end was cut by 5 bases, the J end by 6 bases, with 17 bases between.

The chain couples TRBV6-6 to TRBJ2-7, with D unclear. Germline V gene sequence: CDR1 MNHNY, CDR2 SVGAGI (reference sequence). The ends were cut back, 6 bases at V and 3 bases at J, with 18 bases in the middle. The CDR3 spans 15 residues. The CDR3 sequence is CASSPPGKDGYEQYF. The CDR3 DNA follows: TGTGCCAGCAGCCCACCCGGCAAGGATGGCTACGAGCAGTACTTC.

As regards this clone: One end of the junction is discordant with germline, which a read error may explain. This rearrangement joins TRBV9 to TRBJ2-2; TRBD2 is a possible D gene (6 bases). Germline V gene lookup returns CDR1 SGDLS and CDR2 YYNGEE. CDR3 size: 15 residues. CDR3 sequence: CASSGGGANTGELFF. CDR3 bases: TGTGCCAGCAGCGGGGGAGGAGCGAATACCGGGGAGCTGTTTTTT.

This sequence joins TRBV19 and TRBJ1-1, with a weak D call TRBD1 (6 bases). CDR1 is LNHDA and CDR2 is SQIVND in the germline V gene (reference sequence). Trimming left V 7 bases short and J 2 bases short, with 11 bases between. The CDR3 totals 13 residues. The CDR3 spells CASTLDRNTEAFF. CDR3 sequence (DNA): TGTGCCAGTACCCTGGACAGAAACACTGAAGCTTTCTTT. Supplemented by reference TRBV19 and TRBJ1-1, the full variable domain reads DGGITQSPKYLFRKEGQNVTLSCEQNLNHDAMYWYRQDPGQGLRLIYYSQIVNDFQKGDIAEGYSVSREKKESFPLTVTSAQKNPTAFYLCASTLDRNTEAFFGQGTRLTVV.

J is TRBJ1-6 and V is TRBV4-1, with 7 nucleotides matching TRBD1. The CDR3 runs to 19 residues. V gave up 1 base and J gave up 9 bases; unmatched junction bases: 18. Germline V gives CDR1 MGHRA, CDR2 YSYEKL. The CDR3 is CASSQVPILRGRSVSPLHF. The CDR3 nucleotides read TGCGCCAGCAGCCAAGTTCCAATTTTAAGGGGGCGGTCTGTTTCACCCCTCCACTTT.